One sample yielded the 15 T cell receptor beta chains listed below, sequenced in a study of blood T cell repertoires in COVID-19. TCRdb keeps only in-frame clones here, not all; method: immunoSEQ multiplex PCR. The sample yields over 150,000 clones, roughly 84% seen once. Sequenced: PBMCs or T cells enriched from blood (not recorded which). These receptors came from a woman aged 45-65 years who had recovered from COVID-19.

This clone came up a few times. The genes are TRBV2 and TRBJ2-3, with TRBD2 identical over 7 bases. This CDR3 is built from 13 residues. V trimming: 7 bases; J trimming: 5 bases; junction bases outside the gene matches: 6. The V gene's germline CDR1 is SNHLY and CDR2 FYNNEI. The CDR3 DNA reads as TGTGCCAGCATGGCGGGAGAAGGAGATACGCAGTATTTT. It yields the protein CASMAGEGDTQYF.

The rearrangement links TRBV11-2 to TRBJ2-3; D gene ambiguous. The V end lost 1 base, the J end lost 2 bases, and 7 bases lay between the germline ends. There are 14 residues in the CDR3. Germline V gene lookup returns CDR1 SGHAT and CDR2 FQNNGV. Here the CDR3 DNA reads TGTGCCAGCAGCTTAGTCGAGGTCACAGATACGCAGTATTTT. Amino acids: CASSLVEVTDTQYF.

The rearrangement links TRBV9 to TRBJ2-7; D might be TRBD2 (6 bases). Germline-derived CDR1 and CDR2 are SGDLS and YYNGEE. V was clipped by 2 bases and J by 2 bases, with 11 bases between them. The CDR3 extends over 14 amino acids. The CDR3 nucleotides read TGTGCCAGCAGCGTCATGGGCGGGACCTACGAGCAGTACTTC. Its protein is CASSVMGGTYEQYF.

V is TRBV9 and J is TRBJ2-1; 7 bases align to TRBD1. V shed 4 bases, J shed 6 bases, and the junction held 1 base outside the gene matches. Germline V gene lookup returns CDR1 SGDLS and CDR2 YYNGEE. There are 12 residues in the CDR3. CDR3 protein: CASSRDSNEQFF. As DNA, the CDR3 is TGTGCCAGCAGCCGGGACAGCAATGAGCAGTTCTTC.

The CDR3: CASSYPGTPQETQYF. The CDR3 DNA follows: TGCGCCAGCAGCTACCCCGGGACTCCCCAAGAGACCCAGTACTTC. The V gene is TRBV5-1, the J gene TRBJ2-5; TRBD2 is a possible D gene (6 bases). The germline V and J ends were trimmed by 3 bases and 1 base, with 13 bases remaining between them. CDR3 size: 15 residues. The germline gives CDR1 SGHRS, CDR2 YFSETQ.

This rearrangement joins TRBV5-1 to TRBJ2-2; 8 bases are a match to TRBD1. Germline values: CDR1 SGHRS, CDR2 YFSETQ. V gave up 7 bases and J gave up 8 bases; unmatched junction bases: 10. The CDR3 covers 14 residues. In DNA, the CDR3 is TGCGCCAGCGGACAGGGCATGTCGTCTGGGGAGCTGTTTTTT. Translated: CASGQGMSSGELFF. Complete variable domain (other parts from reference TRBV5-1 and TRBJ2-2): KAGVTQTPRYLIKTRGQQVTLSCSPISGHRSVSWYQQTPGQGLQFLFEYFSETQRNKGNFPGRFSGRQFSNSRSEMNVSTLELGDSALYLCASGQGMSSGELFFGEGSRLTVL.

The chain carries TRBV7-6 and TRBJ2-7, with D possibly TRBD1 on 6 matching bases. V was clipped by 5 bases and J by 0 bases, with 14 bases between them. Looked up from germline, CDR1 is SGHVS and CDR2 is FNYEAQ. The CDR3 loop spans 15 amino acids. In nucleotides, the CDR3 is TGTGCCAGCAGCCGCCAGGACAGTAGCTCCTACGAGCAGTACTTC. This codes for CASSRQDSSSYEQYF.

This clone appeared once. J is TRBJ1-2 and V is TRBV14; D gene unclear. Germline V gene lookup returns CDR1 SGHDN and CDR2 FVKESK. Trimming took 0 bases from V and 4 from J, leaving 15 bases between them. The CDR3 spans 16 residues. CDR3 sequence (DNA): TGTGCCAGCAGCCAAGACCGGCTCCCGACGGGCTATGGCTACACCTTC. Translating gives CASSQDRLPTGYGYTF.

This rearrangement joins TRBV7-9 to TRBJ2-3, with 7 bases aligning to TRBD2. V trimming: 6 bases; J trimming: 2 bases; junction bases outside the gene matches: 11. The CDR3 runs 16 residues. Germline V gene sequence: CDR1 SEHNR, CDR2 FQNEAQ (reference sequence). The chain's CDR3 is CASSRSGLGLTDTQYF. The CDR3 nucleotides read TGTGCCAGCAGTCGCTCAGGACTAGGCCTCACAGATACGCAGTATTTT. Variable domain in full (rest from reference TRBV7-9 and TRBJ2-3): DTGVSQNPRHKITKRGQNVTFRCDPISEHNRLYWYRQTLGQGPEFLTYFQNEAQLEKSRLLSDRFSAERPKGSFSTLEIQRTEQGDSAMYLCASSRSGLGLTDTQYFGPGTRLTVL.

This clone appeared a single time. The chain joins TRBV2 to TRBJ2-7, with TRBD1 identical over 9 bases. This CDR3 has 14 residues. The J segment lost 2 bases and the V segment lost 6 bases, leaving 5 bases of the junction unmatched. Germline loops: CDR1 SNHLY, CDR2 FYNNEI. The CDR3 here is CASRRTGEAYEQYF. In DNA form, the CDR3 reads TGTGCCAGCAGACGGACAGGGGAGGCCTACGAGCAGTACTTC.

The chain carries TRBV2 and TRBJ2-7; D is uncertain. V gave up 7 bases and J gave up 3 bases, with 7 bases separating them. Germline-derived CDR1 and CDR2 are SNHLY and FYNNEI. The CDR3 spans 11 residues. The CDR3 here is CASMEFYEQYF. The CDR3 DNA is TGTGCCAGCATGGAGTTCTACGAGCAGTACTTC.

The chain combines TRBV29-1 with TRBJ2-1, with D possibly TRBD1 on 6 matching bases. The CDR3 is 13 amino acids. Germline CDR1 reads SQVTM; CDR2 reads ANQGSEA. V was shortened by 6 bases and J by 7 bases, with 16 bases between the two germline ends. CDR3 bases: TGCAGCGTCCGCCCCGGACAGCTGAATGAGCAGTTCTTC. This encodes CSVRPGQLNEQFF.

The chain carries TRBV6-5 and TRBJ2-1, with 9 bases matching TRBD2. Germline CDR1 and CDR2: MNHEY and SVGAGI. V was pared by 7 bases and J by 10 bases, with 11 bases of the junction left unmatched. This CDR3 region has 14 residues. DNA of the CDR3: TGTGCCAGCACCTGGGGCGGGAGGGCCAACGAGCAGTTCTTC. Encoded protein: CASTWGGRANEQFF.

This clone was detected a few times. The chain recombines TRBV7-9 with TRBJ2-7; D ambiguous. V shed 5 bases and J shed 7 bases, with 12 bases lying between them. Germline CDR1 reads SEHNR; CDR2 reads FQNEAQ (reference sequence). This CDR3 spans 12 amino acids. Written as DNA, the CDR3 is TGTGCCAGCAGCCCTGGGCTTGAAGAGCAGTACTTC. Protein product: CASSPGLEEQYF.

This rearrangement joins TRBV5-5 to TRBJ2-1; 8 bases are shared with TRBD2. This CDR3 has 15 amino acids. Germline V gene lookup returns CDR1 SGHKS and CDR2 YYEKEE (reference sequence). Trimming removed 2 bases from V and 6 bases from J; junction bases left unmatched: 7. The CDR3 DNA is TGTGCCAGCAGCTTCGGCCAGCGGGAGTTCAATGAGCAGTTCTTC. This gives the protein CASSFGQREFNEQFF.